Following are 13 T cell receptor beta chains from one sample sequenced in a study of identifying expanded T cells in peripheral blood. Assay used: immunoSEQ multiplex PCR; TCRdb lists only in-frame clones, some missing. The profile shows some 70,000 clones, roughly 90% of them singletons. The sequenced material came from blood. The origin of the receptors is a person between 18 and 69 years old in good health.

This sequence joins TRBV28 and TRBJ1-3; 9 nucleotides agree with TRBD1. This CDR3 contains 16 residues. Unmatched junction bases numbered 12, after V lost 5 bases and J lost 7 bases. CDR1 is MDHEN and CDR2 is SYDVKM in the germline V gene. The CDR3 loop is CASSPNRDRARNTIYF. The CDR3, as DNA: TGTGCCAGCAGTCCCAACCGGGACAGGGCGAGGAACACCATATATTTT.

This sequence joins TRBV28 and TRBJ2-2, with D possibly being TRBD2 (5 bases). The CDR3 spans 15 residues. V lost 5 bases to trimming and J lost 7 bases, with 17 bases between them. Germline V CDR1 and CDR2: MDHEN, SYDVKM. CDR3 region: CASSLRPAVDGELFF. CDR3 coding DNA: TGTGCCAGCAGTCTCCGGCCAGCGGTTGACGGGGAGCTGTTTTTT.

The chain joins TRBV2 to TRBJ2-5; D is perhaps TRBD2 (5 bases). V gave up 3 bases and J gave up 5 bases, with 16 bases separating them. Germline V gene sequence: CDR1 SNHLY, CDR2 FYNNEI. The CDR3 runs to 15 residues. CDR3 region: CASSDSVGSGETQYF. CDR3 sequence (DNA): TGTGCCAGCAGTGATTCCGTGGGGAGTGGGGAGACCCAGTACTTC.

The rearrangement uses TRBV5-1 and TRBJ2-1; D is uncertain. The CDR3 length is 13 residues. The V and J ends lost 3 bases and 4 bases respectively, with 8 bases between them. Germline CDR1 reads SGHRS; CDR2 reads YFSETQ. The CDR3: CASSSETYNEQFF. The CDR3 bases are TGCGCCAGCAGCTCCGAGACTTACAATGAGCAGTTCTTC. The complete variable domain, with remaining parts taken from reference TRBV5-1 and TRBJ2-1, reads KAGVTQTPRYLIKTRGQQVTLSCSPISGHRSVSWYQQTPGQGLQFLFEYFSETQRNKGNFPGRFSGRQFSNSRSEMNVSTLELGDSALYLCASSSETYNEQFFGPGTRLTVL.

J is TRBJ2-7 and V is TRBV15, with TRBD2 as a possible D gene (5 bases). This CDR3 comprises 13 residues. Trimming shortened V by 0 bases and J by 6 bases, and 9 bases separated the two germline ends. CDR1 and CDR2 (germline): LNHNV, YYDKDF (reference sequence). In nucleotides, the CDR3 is TGTGCCACCAGCAGAGATCCCGGGGTCGAGCAGTACTTC. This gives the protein CATSRDPGVEQYF.

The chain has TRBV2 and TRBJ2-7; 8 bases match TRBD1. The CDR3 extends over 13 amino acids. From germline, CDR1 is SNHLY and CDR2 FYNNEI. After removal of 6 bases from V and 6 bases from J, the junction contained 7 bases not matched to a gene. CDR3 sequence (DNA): TGTGCCAGCAGCGGACAGGGTTCGGTCGAGCAGTACTTC. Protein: CASSGQGSVEQYF. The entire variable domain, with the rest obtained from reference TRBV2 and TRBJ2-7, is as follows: EPEVTQTPSHQVTQMGQEVILRCVPISNHLYFYWYRQILGQKVEFLVSFYNNEISEKSEIFDDQFSVERPDGSNFTLKIRSTKLEDSAMYFCASSGQGSVEQYFGPGTRLTVT.

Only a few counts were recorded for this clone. Here the CDR3 reads CASSDRTGRLGYTF. The CDR3 DNA follows: TGTGCCAGCAGCGACAGAACCGGGCGCCTTGGCTACACCTTC. This chain connects TRBV9 to TRBJ1-2; no definite D call. The V gene's germline CDR1 is SGDLS and CDR2 YYNGEE. Trimming pared 3 bases from V and 7 bases from J, leaving 16 bases between. The CDR3 has 14 residues.

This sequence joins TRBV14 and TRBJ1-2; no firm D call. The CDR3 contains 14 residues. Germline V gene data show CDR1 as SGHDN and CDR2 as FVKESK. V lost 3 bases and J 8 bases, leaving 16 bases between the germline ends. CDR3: CASSHQPTGEGYTF. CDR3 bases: TGTGCCAGCAGCCATCAGCCGACGGGAGAGGGCTACACCTTC.

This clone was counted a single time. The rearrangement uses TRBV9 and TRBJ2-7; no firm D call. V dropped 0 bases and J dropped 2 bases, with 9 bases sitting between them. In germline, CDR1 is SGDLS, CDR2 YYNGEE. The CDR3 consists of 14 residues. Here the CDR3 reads CASSVGGTAYEQYF. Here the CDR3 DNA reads TGTGCCAGCAGCGTAGGAGGCACCGCCTACGAGCAGTACTTC.

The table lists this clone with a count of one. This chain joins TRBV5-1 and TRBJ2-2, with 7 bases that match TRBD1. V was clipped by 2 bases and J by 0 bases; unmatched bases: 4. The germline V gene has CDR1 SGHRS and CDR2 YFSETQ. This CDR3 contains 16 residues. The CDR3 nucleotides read TGCGCCAGCAGCTTCCTTGGGACAGCGAACACCGGGGAGCTGTTTTTT. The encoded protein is CASSFLGTANTGELFF.

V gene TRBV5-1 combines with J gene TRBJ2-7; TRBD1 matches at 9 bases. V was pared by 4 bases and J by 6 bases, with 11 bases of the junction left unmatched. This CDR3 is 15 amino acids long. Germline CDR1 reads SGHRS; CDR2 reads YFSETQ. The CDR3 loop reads CASSQGTGNLGEQYF. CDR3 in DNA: TGCGCCAGCAGCCAGGGGACAGGGAATCTGGGCGAGCAGTACTTC. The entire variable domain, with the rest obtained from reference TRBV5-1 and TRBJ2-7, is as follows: KAGVTQTPRYLIKTRGQQVTLSCSPISGHRSVSWYQQTPGQGLQFLFEYFSETQRNKGNFPGRFSGRQFSNSRSEMNVSTLELGDSALYLCASSQGTGNLGEQYFGPGTRLTVT.

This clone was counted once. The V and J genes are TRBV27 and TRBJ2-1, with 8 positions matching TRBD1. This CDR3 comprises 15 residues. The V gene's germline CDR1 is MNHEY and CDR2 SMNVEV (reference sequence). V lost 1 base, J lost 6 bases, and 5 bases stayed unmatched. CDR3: CASSLLDRDGNEQFF. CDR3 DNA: TGTGCCAGCAGTTTATTGGACAGGGACGGCAATGAGCAGTTCTTC.

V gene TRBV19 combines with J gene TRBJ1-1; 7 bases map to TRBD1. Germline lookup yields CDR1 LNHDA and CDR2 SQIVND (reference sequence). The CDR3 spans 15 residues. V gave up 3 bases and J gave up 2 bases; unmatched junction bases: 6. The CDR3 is CASSIKGGGNTEAFF. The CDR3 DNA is TGTGCCAGTAGTATTAAAGGGGGCGGCAACACTGAAGCTTTCTTT.